What follows describes a single TCR beta chain. The sample comes from a study of blood T cell repertoires in COVID-19. Turning to the study itself: The origin of the acute and convalescent COVID-19 samples was the United States, Italy and Spain. The analysed material was cDNA or gDNA that came from T cells, B-cell-depleted T cells, or PBMCs.

Germline CDR1 LGHDT, CDR2 YNNKEL (reference sequence). Trimming cost V 4 bases and J 8 bases, with 15 bases left between them. The CDR3 contains 14 residues. In the authors' methods: By means of reference gene primer amplification, nucleated cell counts were estimated. Libraries were prepared by immunoSEQ multiplex PCR; TCRdb keeps only in-frame clonotypes and omits some of them. V and J calls plus clone size are reproduced from that table; the DNA served to infer D and trimming. This repertoire shows a few hundred thousand clones, around nine tenths found once; its top ten account for approximately 6.8%.

The chain uses TRBV3-1 (or the pseudogene TRBV3-2) and TRBJ1-3; D ambiguous. The sample was peripheral blood. This sequence originates from a woman aged 70 to 79 with active or convalescent COVID-19. The CDR3 is CASSPPGRDDTIYF. The DNA for the CDR3 is TGTGCCAGCAGCCCTCCGGGAAGGGATGACACCATATATTTT.